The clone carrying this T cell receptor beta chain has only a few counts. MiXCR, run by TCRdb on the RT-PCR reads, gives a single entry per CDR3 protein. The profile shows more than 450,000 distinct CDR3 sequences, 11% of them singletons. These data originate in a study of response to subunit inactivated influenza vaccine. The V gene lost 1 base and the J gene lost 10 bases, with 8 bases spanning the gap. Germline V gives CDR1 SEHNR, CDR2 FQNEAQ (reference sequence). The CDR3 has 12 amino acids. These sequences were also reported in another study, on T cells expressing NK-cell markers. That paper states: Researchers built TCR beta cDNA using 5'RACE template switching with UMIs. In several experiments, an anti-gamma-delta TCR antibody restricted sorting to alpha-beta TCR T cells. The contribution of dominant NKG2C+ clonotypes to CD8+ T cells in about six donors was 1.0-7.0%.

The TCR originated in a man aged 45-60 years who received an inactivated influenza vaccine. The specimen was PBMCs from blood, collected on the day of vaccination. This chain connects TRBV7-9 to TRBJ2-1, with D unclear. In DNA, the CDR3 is TGTGCCAGCAGCTTAGATGCGGCCGAGCAGTTCTTC. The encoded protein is CASSLDAAEQFF.